The 28 T cell receptor beta chains reported below all come from one sample, sequenced in a study of radiation and T cells in renal cell carcinoma. Profiling relied on immunoSEQ multiplex PCR, and the TCRdb table lists in-frame clones only, not all of them. The sample includes roughly 130,000 clones, 70% to 90% of them seen just once. The time point denotes: blood 2 weeks post-SBRT. Treatment meaning: 15 Gy SBRT to primary tumor, nephrectomy 4 weeks later. The sequencing used blood, collected from a patient whose treatment included radiotherapy and nephrectomy. The receptors originated from a woman in her 70s with renal cell carcinoma.

The chain joins TRBV28 to TRBJ1-6; D unclear. The ends were cut back, 3 bases at V and 3 bases at J, with 6 bases in the middle. The CDR3 length is 14 residues. Looked up from germline, CDR1 is MDHEN and CDR2 is SYDVKM. CDR3: CASSLRSYNSPLHF. The CDR3, as DNA: TGTGCCAGCAGTTTGCGAAGCTATAATTCACCCCTCCACTTT.

The genes are TRBV9 and TRBJ1-5; a possible D gene is TRBD1 (5 bases). Trimming left V 4 bases short and J 4 bases short, with 9 bases between. Per germline, CDR1 SGDLS and CDR2 YYNGEE. The CDR3 is 13 amino acids. The CDR3 DNA reads as TGTGCCAGCAGCTCAGGGTTTAATCAGCCCCAGCATTTT. This translates into CASSSGFNQPQHF.

The V gene is TRBV2, the J gene TRBJ2-7; D perhaps matches TRBD1 (6 bases). Germline CDR1 is SNHLY and CDR2 is FYNNEI. This CDR3 region has 14 residues. Deletions cut 6 bases from V and 0 bases from J, with 12 bases between. CDR3 in amino acids: CASSVTGPSYEQYF. The DNA for the CDR3 is TGTGCCAGCAGCGTTACAGGGCCCTCCTACGAGCAGTACTTC.

The rearrangement uses TRBV6-4 and TRBJ2-6, with D unclear. V lost 2 bases and J lost 0, with 5 bases in between. Looked up from germline, CDR1 is MRHNA and CDR2 is SNTAGT. The length of the CDR3 is 15 residues. The CDR3 bases are TGTGCCAGCAGTGACCCCCCCTCTGGGGCCAACGTCCTGACTTTC. This gives the protein CASSDPPSGANVLTF.

This clone has a handful of counts. The chain recombines TRBV7-9 with TRBJ1-2; D possibly corresponds to TRBD1 (6 bases). Germline CDR1 SEHNR, CDR2 FQNEAQ (reference sequence). Trimming removed 5 bases at V and 2 bases at J, with 12 bases between. The CDR3 is made up of 14 amino acids. CDR3 loop: CASSQLTGNYGYTF. The CDR3 nucleotides are TGTGCCAGCAGCCAGCTAACAGGGAACTATGGCTACACCTTC.

The genes are TRBV6-1 and TRBJ2-7; D possibly corresponds to TRBD2 (6 bases). The CDR3 has 13 residues. With 5 bases removed from V and 3 bases from J, the gap between germline ends came to 11 bases. CDR1 MNHNS and CDR2 SASEGT come from the germline V gene. CDR3 sequence (DNA): TGTGCCAGCAGTCTCACGGGGGTCTACGAGCAGTACTTC. Encoded protein: CASSLTGVYEQYF.

This clone was counted once. This chain uses TRBV5-1 with TRBJ2-3, with D perhaps assigned TRBD1 or TRBD2 (6 bases each). V lost 4 bases and J 0 bases, leaving 12 bases between the germline ends. This CDR3 spans 15 amino acids. Germline CDR1 is SGHRS and CDR2 is YFSETQ. The CDR3 DNA follows: TGCGCCAGCAGCGTGGGGGGCCCTAGCACAGATACGCAGTATTTT. Amino acid sequence: CASSVGGPSTDTQYF.

V and J are TRBV6-6 and TRBJ2-5; 8 nucleotides match TRBD2. With 2 bases clipped from V and 2 bases from J, the junction kept 4 bases outside the gene matches. Germline V lookup: CDR1 MNHNY, CDR2 SVGAGI (reference sequence). The CDR3 spans 15 residues. The CDR3 loop is CASSYGSGGQETQYF. The CDR3 DNA follows: TGTGCCAGCAGTTACGGGTCGGGGGGGCAAGAGACCCAGTACTTC.

There are a few counts of this clone. The rearrangement joins TRBV5-6 to TRBJ1-3; D call uncertain. The germline V gene has CDR1 SGHDT and CDR2 YYEEEE. The CDR3 runs to 15 residues. V shed 5 bases and J shed 2 bases, with 14 bases lying between them. CDR3 loop: CASRQMGSTGNTIYF. The CDR3 nucleotides are TGTGCCAGCAGACAGATGGGCAGTACTGGAAACACCATATATTTT. Full variable domain (remainder filled in from reference TRBV5-6 and TRBJ1-3): DAGVTQSPTHLIKTRGQQVTLRCSPKSGHDTVSWYQQALGQGPQFIFQYYEEEERQRGNFPDRFSGHQFPNYSSELNVNALLLGDSALYLCASRQMGSTGNTIYFGEGSWLTVV.

This sequence joins TRBV7-2 and TRBJ2-5; TRBD1 matches at 7 bases. CDR1 SGHTA and CDR2 FQGNSA come from the germline V gene. CDR3 length equals 14 residues. The trim removed 2 bases at V and 1 base at J, leaving 1 base unmatched. CDR3 nucleotides: TGTGCCAGCAGCTTAAGACAGGGCCAAGAGACCCAGTACTTC. Translating gives CASSLRQGQETQYF. Full variable domain (remainder filled in from reference TRBV7-2 and TRBJ2-5): GAGVSQSPSNKVTEKGKDVELRCDPISGHTALYWYRQSLGQGLEFLIYFQGNSAPDKSGLPSDRFSAERTGGSVSTLTIQRTQQEDSAVYLCASSLRQGQETQYFGPGTRLLVL.

A single count supports this clone. The chain employs TRBV6-5 and TRBJ2-5; 13 nucleotides align to TRBD2. V lost 6 bases and J lost 2; bases outside the gene matches: 3. This CDR3 has 15 residues. The germline gives CDR1 MNHEY, CDR2 SVGAGI. The CDR3 protein is CASRLAGGNQETQYF. In DNA form, the CDR3 reads TGTGCCAGCAGACTAGCGGGGGGGAATCAAGAGACCCAGTACTTC.

This clone was seen once. V gene TRBV11-2 combines with J gene TRBJ1-2, with D possibly TRBD1 on 6 matching bases. Trimming took 2 bases from V and 4 from J, leaving 14 bases between them. Germline CDR1 SGHAT, CDR2 FQNNGV. The CDR3 is made up of 15 amino acids. The CDR3 region is CASSLSPGESYGYTF. CDR3 bases: TGTGCCAGCAGCTTATCGCCAGGGGAGTCCTATGGCTACACCTTC.

The chain joins TRBV15 to TRBJ1-5, with D hard to call. The CDR3 spans 13 residues. V lost 1 base and J 5 bases, leaving 6 bases between the germline ends. CDR1 is LNHNV and CDR2 is YYDKDF in the germline V gene (reference sequence). This CDR3 reads CATSRGAHQPQHF. The CDR3 nucleotides read TGTGCCACCAGCAGAGGCGCGCATCAGCCCCAGCATTTT. Full variable domain (rest looked up from reference TRBV15 and TRBJ1-5): DAMVIQNPRYQVTQFGKPVTLSCSQTLNHNVMYWYQQKSSQAPKLLFHYYDKDFNNEADTPDNFQSRRPNTSFCFLDIRSPGLGDTAMYLCATSRGAHQPQHFGDGTRLSIL.

The chain employs TRBV2 and TRBJ1-1; TRBD1 agrees at 8 bases. This CDR3 is built from 14 residues. The V segment lost 4 bases and the J segment 4 bases; nucleotides outside the gene matches: 5. CDR1 and CDR2 from the germline V gene are SNHLY and FYNNEI. The CDR3 nucleotides are TGTGCCAGCAGTGTCGGACAGGGTGGCACTGAAGCTTTCTTT. This translates into CASSVGQGGTEAFF.

This sequence joins TRBV19 and TRBJ1-1, with 12 positions matching TRBD1. V shed 8 bases and J 2 bases; nucleotides not matched to a gene: 3. CDR1 LNHDA and CDR2 SQIVND come from the germline V gene (reference sequence). This CDR3 has 14 residues. CDR3 region: CASLGTGGNTEAFF. For the CDR3, the DNA is TGTGCCAGTCTCGGGACAGGGGGCAACACTGAAGCTTTCTTT.

The V call is TRBV27, the J call TRBJ1-6, with 7 bases identical to TRBD1. Germline CDR1 reads MNHEY; CDR2 reads SMNVEV (reference sequence). This CDR3 has 15 residues. V lost 6 bases to trimming and J lost 5 bases; unmatched junction nucleotides: 7. This CDR3 is CASRLGTVNNSPLHF. The CDR3 DNA follows: TGTGCCAGCAGGTTAGGGACAGTCAATAATTCACCCCTCCACTTT.

The CDR3 region has the DNA TGTGCCAGTCACAGGGCACGAGGTTCAGCTTTCTTT. Translated, it gives CASHRARGSAFF. The chain has TRBV6-1 and TRBJ1-1; D might be TRBD1 (6 bases). With 9 bases removed from V and 10 bases from J, the gap between germline ends came to 18 bases. This CDR3 spans 12 amino acids. Germline values: CDR1 MNHNS, CDR2 SASEGT.

This clone was seen a handful of times. This chain joins TRBV4-3 and TRBJ2-3; TRBD2 aligns across 10 bases. Germline CDR1 and CDR2: LGHNA and YSLEER. The V and J ends lost 3 bases and 6 bases, in that order; junction bases with no gene match: 12. The CDR3 is made up of 17 amino acids. In nucleotides, the CDR3 is TGCGCCAGCAGCCAGAAGGCAAGCGGGGGGGCAACTGATACGCAGTATTTT. The encoded protein is CASSQKASGGATDTQYF.

The chain couples TRBV6-1 to TRBJ1-2; TRBD1 agrees at 7 bases. CDR3 length: 17 residues. V trimming: 1 base; J trimming: 8 bases; junction bases outside the gene matches: 16. Germline lookup yields CDR1 MNHNS and CDR2 SASEGT. The CDR3 region is CASSEERRQGPLGGYTF. DNA of the CDR3: TGTGCCAGCAGTGAAGAAAGAAGACAGGGCCCATTGGGGGGCTACACCTTC.

This clone was seen a handful of times. The V gene is TRBV29-1, the J gene TRBJ2-1, with D possibly being TRBD2 (5 bases). V lost 7 bases, J lost 6 bases, and 13 bases lay in between. CDR3 length: 12 residues. CDR1 and CDR2 (germline): SQVTM, ANQGSEA. CDR3 coding DNA: TGCAGCGCAAAAACGGGGTCCAATGAGCAGTTCTTC. Translating gives CSAKTGSNEQFF.

The V gene is TRBV5-1, the J gene TRBJ2-7; 7 bases align to TRBD1. Germline lookup yields CDR1 SGHRS and CDR2 YFSETQ. J gave up 3 bases and V 0 bases, and 3 bases lay outside the gene matches. The CDR3 runs to 14 residues. DNA of the CDR3: TGCGCCAGCAGCTTGGACCGGGACAGCTACGAGCAGTACTTC. This translates into CASSLDRDSYEQYF.

This rearrangement joins TRBV2 to TRBJ1-4; 9 nucleotides align to TRBD1. The CDR3 contains 14 residues. J was trimmed by 7 bases and V by 8 bases; bases with no gene match: 8. CDR1 is SNHLY, CDR2 FYNNEI, per germline. As DNA, the CDR3 is TGTGCCAGCCGAGGACAGGGGAAGGGTGAAAAACTGTTTTTT. It encodes CASRGQGKGEKLFF. The whole variable domain, remainder taken from reference TRBV2 and TRBJ1-4, is EPEVTQTPSHQVTQMGQEVILRCVPISNHLYFYWYRQILGQKVEFLVSFYNNEISEKSEIFDDQFSVERPDGSNFTLKIRSTKLEDSAMYFCASRGQGKGEKLFFGSGTQLSVL.

The V and J genes are TRBV19 and TRBJ1-5; TRBD1 agrees at 7 bases. Trimming took 2 bases from V and 7 from J; bases not matched to a gene: 11. Germline CDR1 and CDR2: LNHDA and SQIVND (reference sequence). The CDR3 has 16 residues. The CDR3 region is CASSIRGSGGGQPQHF. The CDR3 nucleotides read TGTGCCAGTAGTATAAGGGGTTCAGGGGGTGGGCAGCCCCAGCATTTT.

V is TRBV7-2 and J is TRBJ2-3; the D is unclear. Germline lookup yields CDR1 SGHTA and CDR2 FQGNSA. V lost 0 bases and J 4 bases, leaving 11 bases between the germline ends. The CDR3 totals 15 residues. Here the CDR3 reads CASSLAGPHPDTQYF. The CDR3 coding sequence is TGTGCCAGCAGCTTAGCGGGCCCCCACCCAGATACGCAGTATTTT.

V gene TRBV7-8 combines with J gene TRBJ1-1; tentatively, D is TRBD1 (6 bases). The CDR3 has 16 residues. The germline V gene has CDR1 SGHVS and CDR2 FQNEAQ. Deletions cut 5 bases from V and 2 bases from J, with 18 bases between. The CDR3 region has the DNA TGTGCCAGCAGCCCACGCGTGGGGGCGGAAAACACTGAAGCTTTCTTT. Its protein product is CASSPRVGAENTEAFF.

The rearrangement links TRBV27 to TRBJ1-1; 8 bases are a match to TRBD1. Trimming took 5 bases from V and 4 from J; bases not matched to a gene: 3. The CDR3 has 13 amino acids. Germline V gene data show CDR1 as MNHEY and CDR2 as SMNVEV (reference sequence). The CDR3 protein is CASSQTGGTEAFF. The CDR3 region has the DNA TGTGCCAGCAGTCAAACAGGGGGCACTGAAGCTTTCTTT.

V is TRBV19 and J is TRBJ2-1, with a possible D match to TRBD2 (6 bases). Germline assignment: CDR1 LNHDA and CDR2 SQIVND (reference sequence). The ends were cut back, 3 bases at V and 4 bases at J, with 13 bases in the middle. CDR3 length: 15 amino acids. The chain's CDR3 is CASSMGRGGYNEQFF. CDR3 bases: TGTGCCAGTAGTATGGGGCGGGGCGGGTACAATGAGCAGTTCTTC.

The rearrangement links TRBV19 to TRBJ1-3; no clear D. CDR3 length: 12 residues. The V gene's germline CDR1 is LNHDA and CDR2 SQIVND (reference sequence). Trimming left V 5 bases short and J 4 bases short, with 6 bases between. The CDR3 coding sequence is TGTGCCAGTAGTGCCCTGGGAAACACCATATATTTT. Translating it yields CASSALGNTIYF.